These 14 T cell receptor beta chains were sequenced from one sample in a study of T cells in Graves' hyperthyroidism and ophthalmopathy. It was RNA transcripts that yielded the amplified TCR beta CDR3 regions. With the HTBI primer set, the TCR CDR3 went through a first round of RT-PCR. TCRdb passed the multiplex PCR reads through MiXCR, listing each CDR3 protein once. The sample records more than 250,000 distinct CDR3 sequences, approximately 16% being singletons. The sample was blood. The receptors were gathered from a woman in her fifties or sixties with Graves' hyperthyroidism that later progressed to Graves' ophthalmopathy.

Ten or more counts support this clonotype. CDR3 nucleotide sequence: TGTGCCGCTAACCGACAGGGGTTGGACGAGCAGTACTTC. As protein: CAANRQGLDEQYF. The chain links TRBV28 to TRBJ2-7; TRBD1 matches 8 bases. J lost 5 bases, V lost 11 bases, and 11 bases had no gene match. Germline loops: CDR1 MDHEN, CDR2 SYDVKM. The CDR3 spans 13 residues.

The genes are TRBV28 and TRBJ1-5, with 7 bases lining up with TRBD1. CDR3 length: 20 amino acids. Trimming cost V 3 bases and J 7 bases; bases outside gene matches: 24. The germline V gene has CDR1 MDHEN and CDR2 SYDVKM. CDR3 sequence: CASSFPDRTPRTGWTQPQHF. The CDR3 region has the DNA TGTGCCAGCAGTTTCCCCGACCGGACCCCCCGGACAGGTTGGACGCAGCCCCAGCATTTT.

This clonotype has at least ten counts. This chain joins TRBV6-1 and TRBJ1-2; D gene ambiguous. Germline V lookup: CDR1 MNHNS, CDR2 SASEGT. The CDR3 runs to 15 residues. Trimming took off 6 bases at V and 4 bases at J, with 18 bases between the two ends. CDR3 loop: CASSPRPSWSYGYTF. In nucleotides, the CDR3 is TGTGCCAGCAGCCCTCGACCATCCTGGAGCTATGGCTACACCTTC.

This clonotype was seen at least ten times. This chain connects TRBV10-3 to TRBJ2-3, with a possible D match to TRBD1 (5 bases). The CDR3 loop spans 15 amino acids. Germline CDR1 is ENHRY and CDR2 is SYGVKD. V was pared by 4 bases and J by 2 bases, with 13 bases between. CDR3: CAISGGSLLTDTQYF. Here the CDR3 DNA reads TGTGCCATCAGTGGGGGCAGCCTCCTCACAGATACGCAGTATTTT.

This rearrangement joins TRBV7-6 to TRBJ2-3; TRBD2 is a possible D gene (5 bases). This CDR3 is built from 16 residues. Germline loops: CDR1 SGHVS, CDR2 FNYEAQ. The V end lost 5 bases, the J end lost 5 bases, and 20 bases lay between the germline ends. Here the CDR3 reads CASSPEGFRVIDTQYF. The DNA for the CDR3 is TGTGCCAGCAGCCCAGAGGGTTTCCGGGTTATAGATACGCAGTATTTT.

This clonotype showed up just a few times. The chain is built from TRBV15 and TRBJ2-5, with 11 bases matching TRBD1. The germline gives CDR1 LNHNV, CDR2 YYDKDF (reference sequence). After removal of 1 base from V and 4 bases from J, the junction contained 2 bases not matched to a gene. CDR3 size: 15 residues. Here the CDR3 reads CATSRGTGGAETQYF. CDR3 coding DNA: TGTGCCACCAGCAGAGGGACAGGGGGCGCAGAGACCCAGTACTTC.

This clonotype was found a few times. The V and J genes are TRBV19 and TRBJ1-4; D gene ambiguous. The CDR3 length is 14 residues. The germline CDR1 and CDR2 sequences are LNHDA and SQIVND (reference sequence). V was clipped by 3 bases and J by 7 bases, with 12 bases between them. The DNA of the CDR3 is TGTGCCAGTAGTATTAACCCCTGGACTGAAAAACTGTTTTTT. Its protein product is CASSINPWTEKLFF.

Many counts were recorded for this clonotype. This sequence joins TRBV19 and TRBJ2-7; D is possibly TRBD2 (5 bases). The germline CDR1 and CDR2 sequences are LNHDA and SQIVND (reference sequence). Deletions cut 3 bases from V and 0 bases from J, with 9 bases between. The CDR3 spans 14 residues. This CDR3 reads CASSILGSSYEQYF. The CDR3 nucleotides are TGTGCCAGTAGTATCCTGGGGAGCTCCTACGAGCAGTACTTC.

The chain uses TRBV7-6 and TRBJ2-5, with 10 positions matching TRBD2. Germline V gives CDR1 SGHVS, CDR2 FNYEAQ. J was trimmed by 5 bases and V by 3 bases; bases with no gene match: 9. The CDR3 is 16 residues long. The CDR3 coding sequence is TGTGCCAGCAGCTTGCCACCTGCTAGCGGGAGTGAGACCCAGTACTTC. Translated, it gives CASSLPPASGSETQYF.

This clonotype was counted at least ten times. The rearrangement uses TRBV20-1 and TRBJ2-3; D gene ambiguous. V was cut by 1 base and J by 6 bases, with 8 bases left in between. CDR1 and CDR2 (germline): DFQATT, SNEGSKA (reference sequence). This CDR3 contains 12 residues. DNA for the CDR3: TGCAGTGCTAGAGTAAGCCGGGATACGCAGTATTTT. Its translation: CSARVSRDTQYF.

The table lists this clonotype with many counts. The J gene is TRBJ2-1, the V gene TRBV3-1; unclear D gene. V shed 0 bases and J shed 1 base, with 16 bases lying between them. The germline CDR1 and CDR2 sequences are LGHDT and YNNKEL (reference sequence). The CDR3 covers 18 residues. The CDR3 sequence: CASSQDSWVVGSYNEQFF. CDR3 DNA sequence: TGTGCCAGCAGCCAAGATTCTTGGGTAGTCGGTTCCTACAATGAGCAGTTCTTC.

The chain couples TRBV14 to TRBJ2-7, with 7 positions matching TRBD1. Losses at the gene ends were 4 bases for V and 3 bases for J; bases not matched to a gene: 9. The CDR3 consists of 15 residues. Germline V gives CDR1 SGHDN, CDR2 FVKESK. In DNA form, the CDR3 reads TGTGCCAGCAGCCCCATTTCGGACAGGAACTACGAGCAGTACTTC. This translates into CASSPISDRNYEQYF.

This clonotype showed up many times. The chain recombines TRBV20-1 with TRBJ2-5; no clear D gene. Germline values: CDR1 DFQATT, CDR2 SNEGSKA (reference sequence). The CDR3 is 13 amino acids. Trimming pared 3 bases from V and 4 bases from J, leaving 12 bases between. In DNA, the CDR3 is TGCAGTGCTAGTGTACAGCCTTTAGAGACCCAGTACTTC. Protein sequence: CSASVQPLETQYF.

This clonotype was counted between two and nine times. This chain joins TRBV4-1 and TRBJ1-1; tentatively, D is TRBD1 (5 bases). Trimming removed 3 bases from V and 0 bases from J, with 14 bases in between. The CDR3 consists of 16 residues. CDR1 is MGHRA, CDR2 YSYEKL, per germline. Here the CDR3 reads CASSHPKGRLNTEAFF. Written as DNA, the CDR3 is TGCGCCAGCAGCCATCCCAAGGGGCGGTTGAACACTGAAGCTTTCTTT.